One sample yielded the 22 T cell receptor beta chains listed below, sequenced in a study of shared clonotypes between healthy human individuals. It was CD45RO-negative cells, positively selected for CCR7, that made up naive CD8 cells, with terminally differentiated effector memory CD45RA+ cells excluded. TCRdb's table, derived via immunoSEQ multiplex PCR, lists solely in-frame clones and lacks some. The sample includes under 850,000 clones, 85% to 95% seen only once; the top ten take less than 25%. The source material was naive CD8+ T cells sorted from blood. Receptors originate from a man aged 25 to 45 in good health.

The rearrangement uses TRBV11-2 and TRBJ2-7; TRBD2 is a possible D gene (5 bases). Trimming left V 2 bases short and J 4 bases short, with 15 bases between. The germline CDR1 and CDR2 sequences are SGHAT and FQNNGV. The CDR3 runs to 15 residues. The CDR3 sequence is CASSLSWSGVYEQYF. The CDR3 DNA is TGTGCCAGCAGCTTAAGTTGGAGCGGAGTTTACGAGCAGTACTTC. Complete variable domain (other parts from reference TRBV11-2 and TRBJ2-7): EAGVAQSPRYKIIEKRQSVAFWCNPISGHATLYWYQQILGQGPKLLIQFQNNGVVDDSQLPKDRFSAERLKGVDSTLKIQPAKLEDSAVYLCASSLSWSGVYEQYFGPGTRLTVT.

There are a few counts of this clone. The identical CDR3 is also encoded by other nucleotide sequences in the sample. The chain is built from TRBV7-9 and TRBJ2-7, with 13 nucleotides matching TRBD2. The V and J ends lost 4 bases and 3 bases, in that order; junction bases with no gene match: 3. The length of the CDR3 is 15 residues. Germline V gene data show CDR1 as SEHNR and CDR2 as FQNEAQ (reference sequence). The CDR3 sequence: CASSSRLAGGYEQYF. In DNA form, the CDR3 reads TGTGCCAGCAGCTCCAGACTAGCGGGAGGCTACGAGCAGTACTTC.

The gene calls are TRBV2 and TRBJ2-3; TRBD2 matches 7 bases. Unmatched junction bases numbered 3, after V lost 1 base and J lost 2 bases. The CDR3 contains 15 residues. Germline CDR1 reads SNHLY; CDR2 reads FYNNEI. The CDR3 DNA sequence: TGTGCCAGCAGTGAAGATGGGACTACCACAGATACGCAGTATTTT. This translates into CASSEDGTTTDTQYF.

This chain links TRBV6-1 with TRBJ2-2; 12 bases align to TRBD2. Per the germline V gene, CDR1 is MNHNS and CDR2 is SASEGT. The CDR3 contains 15 residues. The junction had 9 bases not matched to a gene; V was cut back by 2 bases and J by 14 bases. As DNA, the CDR3 is TGTGCCAGCAGTGAACCCCTCGGGACTAGCGGGCGACTGTTTTTT. It translates to CASSEPLGTSGRLFF.

The CDR3 sequence is CASQRGELFF. Written as DNA, the CDR3 is TGTGCCAGCCAACGGGGGGAGCTGTTTTTT. The chain couples TRBV6-6 to TRBJ2-2; D is unresolved. Trimming removed 8 bases at V and 8 bases at J, with 6 bases between. The CDR3 has 10 residues. Germline CDR1 MNHNY, CDR2 SVGAGI (reference sequence).

This CDR3 reads CASSLDRGTYEQYF. The CDR3 DNA reads as TGCGCCAGCAGCCTAGACAGGGGGACCTACGAGCAGTACTTC. This chain links TRBV5-1 with TRBJ2-7; 9 positions match TRBD1. Losses at the gene ends were 4 bases for V and 2 bases for J; bases not matched to a gene: 4. CDR1 and CDR2 from the germline V gene are SGHRS and YFSETQ. This CDR3 contains 14 residues.

This chain connects TRBV23-1 to TRBJ2-5; a possible D gene is TRBD1 (5 bases). TRBV23-1 is an open reading frame, and its role is uncertain. The CDR3 is 13 residues long. V was clipped by 7 bases and J by 2 bases, with 11 bases between them. The CDR3 reads CASNAGYQETQYF. The CDR3 DNA reads as TGCGCCAGCAATGCAGGGTATCAAGAGACCCAGTACTTC.

V usage is TRBV7-9 and J usage is TRBJ2-7; D tentatively reads TRBD1 or TRBD2 (6 bases each). Germline loops: CDR1 SEHNR, CDR2 FQNEAQ (reference sequence). Trimming left V 0 bases short and J 5 bases short, with 11 bases between. The CDR3 sequence is 14 residues long. The CDR3 loop is CASSLAGGSDEQYF. CDR3 in DNA: TGTGCCAGCAGCTTAGCCGGGGGCTCTGACGAGCAGTACTTC.

The chain joins TRBV6-6 to TRBJ1-2; no clear D. The CDR3 is 12 residues long. The V end lost 2 bases, the J end lost 6 bases, and 7 bases lay between the germline ends. The germline V gene has CDR1 MNHNY and CDR2 SVGAGI (reference sequence). The CDR3 loop reads CASSYGVNGYTF. The CDR3 nucleotides read TGTGCCAGCAGTTACGGTGTAAATGGCTACACCTTC.

This chain uses TRBV7-6 with TRBJ2-2; TRBD2 might be the D (5 bases). The CDR3 runs 15 residues. V was clipped by 5 bases and J by 1 base, with 11 bases between them. Germline-derived CDR1 and CDR2 are SGHVS and FNYEAQ. The CDR3 loop is CASSLLRGNTGELFF. CDR3 bases: TGTGCCAGCAGCCTCCTTCGGGGGAACACCGGGGAGCTGTTTTTT.

V is TRBV7-9 and J is TRBJ2-1; 8 bases match TRBD2. Germline V gene data show CDR1 as SEHNR and CDR2 as FQNEAQ (reference sequence). This CDR3 contains 15 residues. Germline trimming cut 6 bases from V and 5 bases from J; bases unmatched to any gene: 9. The CDR3 nucleotides are TGTGCCAGCAGTTCTCTAGCGGGCATCAACAATGAGCAGTTCTTC. Its translation: CASSSLAGINNEQFF.

The rearrangement links TRBV5-1 to TRBJ1-1; 9 positions agree with TRBD1. This CDR3 spans 17 amino acids. J gave up 3 bases and V 4 bases, and 13 bases lay outside the gene matches. Germline loops: CDR1 SGHRS, CDR2 YFSETQ. CDR3 in DNA: TGCGCCAGCAGCCCAACCCGCCGACAGGGGGTGGACACTGAAGCTTTCTTT. Protein: CASSPTRRQGVDTEAFF.

The rearrangement uses TRBV27 and TRBJ2-7; 8 nucleotides align to TRBD1. V shed 6 bases and J 2 bases; nucleotides not matched to a gene: 6. Germline CDR1 reads MNHEY; CDR2 reads SMNVEV (reference sequence). CDR3 length equals 14 residues. The DNA for the CDR3 is TGTGCCAGCAGCCAGGACAGGGCGACCTACGAGCAGTACTTC. Amino acids: CASSQDRATYEQYF.

This clone was counted only a few times. For the CDR3, the DNA is TGTGCCAGCAGTCCCCGAGGGAGTTTCCACGAGCAGTACTTC. Its translation is CASSPRGSFHEQYF. V gene TRBV27 combines with J gene TRBJ2-7, with D maybe TRBD2 (5 bases). This CDR3 comprises 14 residues. Per the germline V gene, CDR1 is MNHEY and CDR2 is SMNVEV (reference sequence). Trimming shortened V by 5 bases and J by 5 bases, and 16 bases separated the two germline ends.

J is TRBJ2-6 and V is TRBV6-5; D gene uncertain. The CDR3 has 15 residues. Germline V gene lookup returns CDR1 MNHEY and CDR2 SVGAGI. Between the trimmed V and J ends, which lost 4 bases and 4 bases, there was a span of 11 bases. The CDR3 DNA is TGTGCCAGCAGTTCAGGTTTCTCCGGGGCCAACGTCCTGACTTTC. It encodes CASSSGFSGANVLTF.

The gene calls are TRBV2 and TRBJ2-1; unclear D gene. Between the trimmed V and J ends, which lost 8 bases and 6 bases, there was a span of 14 bases. The length of the CDR3 is 13 residues. In germline, CDR1 is SNHLY, CDR2 FYNNEI. CDR3 protein: CASGARNSNEQFF. The CDR3 nucleotides read TGTGCCAGCGGAGCGCGGAACAGCAATGAGCAGTTCTTC. Variable domain in full (rest from reference TRBV2 and TRBJ2-1): EPEVTQTPSHQVTQMGQEVILRCVPISNHLYFYWYRQILGQKVEFLVSFYNNEISEKSEIFDDQFSVERPDGSNFTLKIRSTKLEDSAMYFCASGARNSNEQFFGPGTRLTVL.

The chain employs TRBV9 and TRBJ2-7; TRBD1 matches 7 bases. This CDR3 region has 14 residues. V shed 3 bases and J 2 bases; nucleotides not matched to a gene: 5. Per the germline V gene, CDR1 is SGDLS and CDR2 is YYNGEE. DNA of the CDR3: TGTGCCAGCAGCGGGGGGACAGCTCCCTACGAGCAGTACTTC. Translation gives CASSGGTAPYEQYF.

The CDR3 region is CASSSRQGTGANVLTF. The CDR3 DNA reads TGTGCCAGCAGCTCACGACAGGGGACTGGGGCCAACGTCCTGACTTTC. V and J are TRBV27 and TRBJ2-6, with TRBD1 identical over 8 bases. The V gene end was trimmed by 6 bases and the J gene end by 2 bases; junction bases not matched to a gene: 6. The length of the CDR3 is 16 residues. The germline V gene encodes CDR1 MNHEY and CDR2 SMNVEV (reference sequence).

As regards this clone: This same CDR3 is encoded by further DNA sequences in the sample. The chain employs TRBV29-1 and TRBJ2-7; D is perhaps TRBD1 (5 bases). Per germline, CDR1 SQVTM and CDR2 ANQGSEA. The CDR3 totals 13 residues. V was clipped by 3 bases and J by 0 bases, with 9 bases between them. The CDR3 sequence: CSVESGNSYEQYF. The CDR3 DNA sequence: TGCAGCGTTGAGTCAGGGAACTCCTACGAGCAGTACTTC.

The chain joins TRBV7-6 to TRBJ2-1; TRBD2 aligns across 8 bases. V was pared by 4 bases and J by 7 bases, with 6 bases of the junction left unmatched. The CDR3 consists of 14 residues. Germline CDR1 reads SGHVS; CDR2 reads FNYEAQ. The CDR3 sequence is CASSSGGTRNEQFF. For the CDR3, the DNA is TGTGCCAGCAGCTCTGGCGGGACTAGGAATGAGCAGTTCTTC. The full variable domain, rest sourced from reference TRBV7-6 and TRBJ2-1, is GAGVSQSPRYKVTKRGQDVALRCDPISGHVSLYWYRQALGQGPEFLTYFNYEAQQDKSGLPNDRFSAERPEGSISTLTIQRTEQRDSAMYRCASSSGGTRNEQFFGPGTRLTVL.

The DNA of the CDR3 is TGTGCCAGCCCGGGCACGAAAGCTTTCTTT. Protein sequence: CASPGTKAFF. This sequence joins TRBV2 and TRBJ1-1; D not certain. Trimming pared 8 bases from V and 9 bases from J, leaving 10 bases between. CDR3 length: 10 amino acids. CDR1 and CDR2 (germline): SNHLY, FYNNEI. The full variable domain, with the rest looked up from reference TRBV2 and TRBJ1-1, is EPEVTQTPSHQVTQMGQEVILRCVPISNHLYFYWYRQILGQKVEFLVSFYNNEISEKSEIFDDQFSVERPDGSNFTLKIRSTKLEDSAMYFCASPGTKAFFGQGTRLTVV.

The count of this clone is one. The chain employs TRBV27 and TRBJ1-1; D uncertain. This CDR3 is 13 amino acids long. Germline-derived CDR1 and CDR2 are MNHEY and SMNVEV (reference sequence). Trimming left V 5 bases short and J 5 bases short, with 12 bases between. The DNA for the CDR3 is TGTGCCAGCAGTCCCGGTTTTGGGACTGAAGCTTTCTTT. Its translation is CASSPGFGTEAFF.